This TCR beta chain was recovered during a study of post-analysis software for immune sequencing data. Study-level findings and limits: By F measure, samples from a shared preparation batch strongly co-clustered. Among four or five TRBV segments more frequent in patients than controls were TRBV5-6, TRBV5-1 and TRBV20-1.

Unique molecular identifiers tagged the TCR beta cDNA libraries. TCRdb redid the calling of the PCR reads with MiXCR, one entry per CDR3 protein. The sample carries 800,000 to 950,000 distinct CDR3 sequences, 53% recorded once. CDR1 and CDR2 (germline): SEHNR, FQNEAQ (reference sequence). This CDR3 contains 17 residues. V shed 6 bases, J shed 2 bases, and the junction held 11 bases outside the gene matches. The sample holds a few counts of this clonotype. Its antigen is undetermined. The specimen sequenced was blood. The TCR sequence derives from a girl aged 5-17 years with multiple sclerosis. The J gene is TRBJ2-3, the V gene TRBV7-9, with 10 bases lining up with TRBD2. The CDR3 spells CASRFPRSGRSTDTQYF. The DNA of the CDR3 is TGTGCCAGCAGGTTCCCCCGTAGCGGGAGGTCCACAGATACGCAGTATTTT.